These 30 T cell receptor beta chains came from one sample sequenced in a study of T cell repertoires in aging, cancer and after chemotherapy. A mixed TRB-A/B primer pool amplified rearranged TRB by multiplex touch-down PCR. TCRdb re-analysed the multiplex PCR reads in MiXCR, keeping a single row per CDR3 protein. The data contain a few thousand distinct CDR3 sequences, around 30% of them seen just once; the ten biggest clones take up around 9.6%. The template was genomic DNA from peripheral blood, not RNA. The sequenced material came from blood. These receptors were obtained from a human donor with a solid tumor.

CDR3 protein: CASSLAGKETQYF. The CDR3 nucleotides are TGTGCCAGCAGCTTGGCGGGGAAAGAGACCCAGTACTTC. The rearrangement links TRBV6-5 to TRBJ2-5, with D perhaps matching TRBD2 (6 bases). Germline V CDR1 and CDR2: MNHEY, SVGAGI. There are 13 residues in the CDR3. V dropped 6 bases and J dropped 3 bases, with 11 bases sitting between them.

The table lists this clonotype with a count of one. The chain is built from TRBV6-5 and TRBJ1-2; D remains ambiguous. Trimming took 4 bases from V and 2 from J, leaving 17 bases between them. This CDR3 has 16 amino acids. The germline gives CDR1 MNHEY, CDR2 SVGAGI. The CDR3 reads CASSFKGPVYNYGYTF. CDR3 bases: TGTGCCAGCAGTTTCAAGGGCCCAGTTTACAACTATGGCTACACCTTC.

The count of this clonotype is one. V usage is TRBV20-1 and J usage is TRBJ2-7, with D perhaps TRBD1 (6 bases). Per the germline V gene, CDR1 is DFQATT and CDR2 is SNEGSKA (reference sequence). V dropped 4 bases and J dropped 2 bases, with 12 bases sitting between them. This CDR3 region has 13 residues. This CDR3 reads CSAKGGLAYEQYF. In nucleotides, the CDR3 is TGCAGTGCTAAAGGGGGTTTAGCCTACGAGCAGTACTTC.

This clonotype was counted between two and nine times. The V gene is TRBV4-3, the J gene TRBJ2-4; D may correspond to TRBD1 or TRBD2 (5 bases each). The CDR3 runs to 15 residues. The germline CDR1 and CDR2 sequences are LGHNA and YSLEER. The V and J ends lost 0 bases and 3 bases respectively, with 9 bases between them. The chain's CDR3 is CASSQDGTDKNIQYF. The CDR3 coding sequence is TGCGCCAGCAGCCAAGATGGGACGGACAAAAACATTCAGTACTTC.

The CDR3 nucleotides are TGTGCCAGCAGTTACTCGATCGCGGGGGGGCCTAAGGATGAGCAGTTCTTC. Its translation is CASSYSIAGGPKDEQFF. V and J are TRBV6-2 or TRBV6-3 and TRBJ2-1; 9 bases line up with TRBD2. This CDR3 has 17 amino acids. The trim removed 0 bases at V and 8 bases at J, leaving 11 bases unmatched. Per the germline V gene, CDR1 is MNHEY and CDR2 is SVGEGT.

In this sample, this clonotype turned up a few times. The chain has TRBV6-5 and TRBJ2-5, with D possibly being TRBD1 or TRBD2 (5 bases each). Trimming left V 8 bases short and J 7 bases short, with 23 bases between. Germline-derived CDR1 and CDR2 are MNHEY and SVGAGI. CDR3 size: 15 residues. The CDR3 loop reads CASRRGRDGGGTQYF. In DNA form, the CDR3 reads TGTGCCAGCCGAAGGGGCCGGGACGGTGGTGGGACCCAGTACTTC.

Judged by abundance, this clonotype is medium-sized. The CDR3 nucleotides read TGTGCCAGCAGTTACTCGTCCGGGGAAGGGACCCAGTACTTC. It translates to CASSYSSGEGTQYF. The chain links TRBV6-5 to TRBJ2-5, with a weak D call TRBD2 (5 bases). Trimming removed 0 bases from V and 7 bases from J, with 12 bases in between. Germline CDR1 MNHEY, CDR2 SVGAGI. The CDR3 runs to 14 residues.

This clonotype was picked up a small number of times. The chain has TRBV12-3 or TRBV12-4 and TRBJ1-6; D remains unclear. There are 18 residues in the CDR3. V lost 3 bases to trimming and J lost 5 bases, with 20 bases between them. CDR3 DNA sequence: TGTGCCAGCAGTTTCGGTGGGCTCAGACCGCTACATAATTCACCCCTCCACTTT. This gives the protein CASSFGGLRPLHNSPLHF.

This clonotype was found a few times. The chain couples TRBV20-1 to TRBJ2-5; 10 bases are shared with TRBD2. Germline V gene lookup returns CDR1 DFQATT and CDR2 SNEGSKA (reference sequence). J lost 5 bases, V lost 3 bases, and 12 bases had no gene match. The CDR3 is made up of 16 amino acids. CDR3 bases: TGCAGTGCTAGTCGGCTAGCGGGAGCTGCGGGGGAGACCCAGTACTTC. This sequence encodes CSASRLAGAAGETQYF.

A few counts support this clonotype. For the CDR3, the DNA is TGTGCCAGCAGTCCCTGGACTAGCGGGAGTCGCAATGAGCAGTTCTTC. It is translated as CASSPWTSGSRNEQFF. J is TRBJ2-1 and V is TRBV12-3 or TRBV12-4, with 13 positions matching TRBD2. The CDR3 length is 16 residues. Germline trimming cut 5 bases from V and 6 bases from J; bases unmatched to any gene: 7.

This clonotype was counted a few times. The chain recombines TRBV19 with TRBJ2-7; TRBD1 matches 9 bases. Germline CDR1 LNHDA, CDR2 SQIVND (reference sequence). The CDR3 contains 17 residues. J gave up 5 bases and V 6 bases, and 17 bases lay outside the gene matches. The CDR3 spells CASRPSGVGTGLDEQYF. The DNA for the CDR3 is TGTGCCAGTAGACCTTCCGGAGTCGGGACAGGGTTAGACGAGCAGTACTTC.

This clonotype turned up a few times. This chain connects TRBV19 to TRBJ2-2; 10 bases fit TRBD1. The CDR3 length is 14 residues. V was pared by 6 bases and J by 5 bases, with 3 bases of the junction left unmatched. Germline CDR1 reads LNHDA; CDR2 reads SQIVND (reference sequence). CDR3 loop: CASRDRGGTGELFF. In DNA form, the CDR3 reads TGTGCCAGTAGGGACAGGGGGGGGACCGGGGAGCTGTTTTTT.

This rearrangement joins TRBV14 to TRBJ1-2; the match to TRBD1 covers 8 bases. CDR3 length: 15 amino acids. V lost 4 bases, J lost 4 bases, and 8 bases stayed unmatched. Germline V gene data show CDR1 as SGHDN and CDR2 as FVKESK. The CDR3 is CASSRRTGTGYGYTF. CDR3 nucleotides: TGTGCCAGCAGCCGGCGGACAGGGACGGGCTATGGCTACACCTTC. Filled out from reference TRBV14 and TRBJ1-2, the complete variable domain reads EAGVTQFPSHSVIEKGQTVTLRCDPISGHDNLYWYRRVMGKEIKFLLHFVKESKQDESGMPNNRFLAERTGGTYSTLKVQPAELEDSGVYFCASSRRTGTGYGYTFGSGTRLTVV.

This clonotype qualifies as large. Written as DNA, the CDR3 is TGTGCCAGCTCTGAACAGGGCGAGACCCAGTACTTC. Amino acid sequence: CASSEQGETQYF. The chain is built from TRBV6-5 and TRBJ2-5; tentative D call: TRBD1 (6 bases). CDR3 length: 12 amino acids. CDR1 is MNHEY, CDR2 SVGAGI, per germline. Trimming stripped 8 bases from V and 5 bases from J, with 12 bases between.

The gene calls are TRBV12-3 or TRBV12-4 and TRBJ1-1; 7 bases align to TRBD1. The trim removed 3 bases at V and 6 bases at J, leaving 4 bases unmatched. The CDR3 spans 13 residues. Here the CDR3 DNA reads TGTGCCAGCAGTTTCTCAGGGGGGTCTGAAGCTTTCTTT. Amino acid sequence: CASSFSGGSEAFF.

The chain uses TRBV7-2 and TRBJ1-5; weak D call: TRBD1 (5 bases). Trimming cost V 4 bases and J 7 bases, with 8 bases left between them. This CDR3 is built from 12 residues. The germline CDR1 and CDR2 sequences are SGHTA and FQGNSA. CDR3 coding DNA: TGTGCCAGCAGCTCAGGGAAACAGCCCCAGCATTTT. Encoded protein: CASSSGKQPQHF.

This clonotype turned up a few times. V usage is TRBV5-6 and J usage is TRBJ2-2; TRBD2 matches 9 bases. The ends lost 0 bases at V and 7 bases at J; junction bases unmatched: 13. This CDR3 has 18 residues. Germline values: CDR1 SGHDT, CDR2 YYEEEE. The CDR3 bases are TGTGCCAGCAGCTTGGTAGCGGGGGCCAACCCCCTCGGCGGGGAGCTGTTTTTT. Translation gives CASSLVAGANPLGGELFF.

In this sample, this clonotype is large (0.1 to 1%). The rearrangement joins TRBV29-1 to TRBJ1-4; no definite D call. The V end was cut by 7 bases, the J end by 8 bases, with 17 bases between. Germline CDR1 is SQVTM and CDR2 is ANQGSEA. The CDR3 is 13 residues long. CDR3 nucleotide sequence: TGCAGCGGGGGAGAGACAATAAGGGAAAAACTGTTTTTT. Translating gives CSGGETIREKLFF.

As DNA, the CDR3 is TGCAGTGCTAGAGATCTAGCTGGGGGGGCCAACGTCCTGACTTTC. Translating it yields CSARDLAGGANVLTF. V and J are TRBV20-1 and TRBJ2-6, with D possibly TRBD2 on 5 matching bases. CDR3 size: 15 residues. V was trimmed by 0 bases and J by 4 bases, leaving 10 bases between them. In germline, CDR1 is DFQATT, CDR2 SNEGSKA (reference sequence).

The J gene is TRBJ1-1, the V gene TRBV19; no definite D call. Per the germline V gene, CDR1 is LNHDA and CDR2 is SQIVND (reference sequence). This CDR3 has 15 residues. Trimming took off 2 bases at V and 0 bases at J, with 10 bases between the two ends. The DNA for the CDR3 is TGTGCCAGTAGTATAACCCAGACTATGAACACTGAAGCTTTCTTT. Translation: CASSITQTMNTEAFF.

This clonotype was detected only a few times. The rearrangement uses TRBV20-1 and TRBJ2-1; the D gene is possibly TRBD2 (5 bases). This CDR3 has 12 residues. The ends were cut back, 4 bases at V and 5 bases at J, with 9 bases in the middle. Germline V gene data show CDR1 as DFQATT and CDR2 as SNEGSKA (reference sequence). The CDR3 loop reads CSATKGDNEQFF. CDR3 bases: TGCAGTGCTACGAAGGGAGACAATGAGCAGTTCTTC.

The chain recombines TRBV27 with TRBJ1-5; 12 bases map to TRBD1. V lost 6 bases to trimming and J lost 4 bases; unmatched junction nucleotides: 4. The CDR3 covers 15 residues. Germline V gene sequence: CDR1 MNHEY, CDR2 SMNVEV (reference sequence). The CDR3 DNA follows: TGTGCCAGCAGGGGACAGGGGGCGTGGAATCAGCCCCAGCATTTT. Translated: CASRGQGAWNQPQHF.

In its sample, this clonotype is medium-sized. The chain links TRBV27 to TRBJ2-7; D remains unclear. Germline V gene data show CDR1 as MNHEY and CDR2 as SMNVEV (reference sequence). The CDR3 totals 14 residues. The V and J ends lost 5 bases and 0 bases respectively, with 11 bases between them. In DNA, the CDR3 is TGTGCCAGCAGTCAGACCCTGAGCTCCTACGAGCAGTACTTC. Protein: CASSQTLSSYEQYF.

V gene TRBV12-3 or TRBV12-4 combines with J gene TRBJ2-3; TRBD1 agrees at 9 bases. The trim removed 6 bases at V and 3 bases at J, leaving 13 bases unmatched. CDR3 size: 17 residues. The CDR3 loop reads CASSSASRDRETDTQYF. The CDR3 bases are TGTGCCAGCAGCTCCGCCTCCCGGGACAGGGAGACAGATACGCAGTATTTT.

This clonotype was seen a few times. This sequence joins TRBV20-1 and TRBJ2-7; no definite D call. CDR3 length: 11 residues. The V end lost 2 bases, the J end lost 4 bases, and 6 bases lay between the germline ends. Germline V gene sequence: CDR1 DFQATT, CDR2 SNEGSKA (reference sequence). CDR3 coding DNA: TGCAGTGCTAGACGCGGTTACGAGCAGTACTTC. This translates into CSARRGYEQYF.

This clonotype is medium-sized. V and J are TRBV6-2 or TRBV6-3 and TRBJ1-2, with 8 bases identical to TRBD1. The CDR3 has 13 amino acids. Germline V gene sequence: CDR1 MNHEY, CDR2 SVGEGT. Trimming cost V 6 bases and J 3 bases; bases outside gene matches: 3. This chain's CDR3 is CASSTDRDYGYTF. Here the CDR3 DNA reads TGTGCCAGCAGCACGGACAGGGACTATGGCTACACCTTC.

The chain has TRBV5-4 and TRBJ2-6; TRBD1 aligns across 8 bases. The CDR3 is made up of 18 amino acids. Trimming at V came to 4 bases and at J to 4 bases, leaving 13 bases not matched to a gene. Per the germline V gene, CDR1 is SGHNT and CDR2 is YYREEE (reference sequence). This CDR3 is CASSTLGQVPMGANVLTF. The CDR3 DNA reads as TGTGCCAGCAGCACCCTGGGACAGGTTCCCATGGGGGCCAACGTCCTGACTTTC.

This clonotype came up a few times. The rearrangement uses TRBV27 and TRBJ2-1, with 8 bases fitting TRBD1. V shed 5 bases, J shed 8 bases, and the junction held 11 bases outside the gene matches. The CDR3 is made up of 15 amino acids. From germline, CDR1 is MNHEY and CDR2 SMNVEV (reference sequence). In DNA form, the CDR3 reads TGTGCCAGCAGTGCCTTACGGGACAGGTTCGATGAGCAGTTCTTC. Residues: CASSALRDRFDEQFF.

V and J are TRBV6-1 and TRBJ2-1; D is perhaps TRBD1 (5 bases). With 11 bases removed from V and 6 bases from J, the gap between germline ends came to 11 bases. Germline V gives CDR1 MNHNS, CDR2 SASEGT. CDR3 length: 11 amino acids. In nucleotides, the CDR3 is TGTGCCGCGCCAGGGCTCAATGAGCAGTTCTTC. Translating gives CAAPGLNEQFF.

This chain joins TRBV6-2 or TRBV6-3 and TRBJ2-6; TRBD1 aligns across 10 bases. Germline V CDR1 and CDR2: MNHEY, SVGEGT. With V trimmed by 11 bases and J by 0 bases, 16 bases remained unmatched. The CDR3 covers 19 residues. As DNA, the CDR3 is TGTGCCGTACTCGGGACAGGGGTCAGAAGGCTCTCTGGGGCCAACGTCCTGACTTTC. This gives the protein CAVLGTGVRRLSGANVLTF.